This T cell receptor beta chain was obtained from a study of cytomegalovirus exposure and HLA in healthy donors. Study-wide results and caveats: Approximately 160 TCR beta chains were listed as cytomegalovirus-associated.

Measured with immunoSEQ multiplex PCR; TCRdb has only the in-frame clones, and not every one. The table has 150,000 to 200,000 clones, almost 85% seen once. Germline loops: CDR1 MNHEY, CDR2 SVGAGI. V trimming: 2 bases; J trimming: 12 bases; junction bases outside the gene matches: 4. The CDR3 runs 12 residues. The donors belonged to the 120-subject validation cohort, separate from the 666-subject first cohort. Details on this clone: As yet, its antigen is unknown.

This sequence was found in a man aged 25-40 years in good health and CMV-seropositive. Sequencing was carried out using PBMCs. The genes are TRBV6-5 and TRBJ2-1, with 7 nucleotides matching TRBD2. CDR3: CASSYTTSRQFF. Here the CDR3 DNA reads TGTGCCAGCAGTTACACGACTAGCAGGCAGTTCTTC.